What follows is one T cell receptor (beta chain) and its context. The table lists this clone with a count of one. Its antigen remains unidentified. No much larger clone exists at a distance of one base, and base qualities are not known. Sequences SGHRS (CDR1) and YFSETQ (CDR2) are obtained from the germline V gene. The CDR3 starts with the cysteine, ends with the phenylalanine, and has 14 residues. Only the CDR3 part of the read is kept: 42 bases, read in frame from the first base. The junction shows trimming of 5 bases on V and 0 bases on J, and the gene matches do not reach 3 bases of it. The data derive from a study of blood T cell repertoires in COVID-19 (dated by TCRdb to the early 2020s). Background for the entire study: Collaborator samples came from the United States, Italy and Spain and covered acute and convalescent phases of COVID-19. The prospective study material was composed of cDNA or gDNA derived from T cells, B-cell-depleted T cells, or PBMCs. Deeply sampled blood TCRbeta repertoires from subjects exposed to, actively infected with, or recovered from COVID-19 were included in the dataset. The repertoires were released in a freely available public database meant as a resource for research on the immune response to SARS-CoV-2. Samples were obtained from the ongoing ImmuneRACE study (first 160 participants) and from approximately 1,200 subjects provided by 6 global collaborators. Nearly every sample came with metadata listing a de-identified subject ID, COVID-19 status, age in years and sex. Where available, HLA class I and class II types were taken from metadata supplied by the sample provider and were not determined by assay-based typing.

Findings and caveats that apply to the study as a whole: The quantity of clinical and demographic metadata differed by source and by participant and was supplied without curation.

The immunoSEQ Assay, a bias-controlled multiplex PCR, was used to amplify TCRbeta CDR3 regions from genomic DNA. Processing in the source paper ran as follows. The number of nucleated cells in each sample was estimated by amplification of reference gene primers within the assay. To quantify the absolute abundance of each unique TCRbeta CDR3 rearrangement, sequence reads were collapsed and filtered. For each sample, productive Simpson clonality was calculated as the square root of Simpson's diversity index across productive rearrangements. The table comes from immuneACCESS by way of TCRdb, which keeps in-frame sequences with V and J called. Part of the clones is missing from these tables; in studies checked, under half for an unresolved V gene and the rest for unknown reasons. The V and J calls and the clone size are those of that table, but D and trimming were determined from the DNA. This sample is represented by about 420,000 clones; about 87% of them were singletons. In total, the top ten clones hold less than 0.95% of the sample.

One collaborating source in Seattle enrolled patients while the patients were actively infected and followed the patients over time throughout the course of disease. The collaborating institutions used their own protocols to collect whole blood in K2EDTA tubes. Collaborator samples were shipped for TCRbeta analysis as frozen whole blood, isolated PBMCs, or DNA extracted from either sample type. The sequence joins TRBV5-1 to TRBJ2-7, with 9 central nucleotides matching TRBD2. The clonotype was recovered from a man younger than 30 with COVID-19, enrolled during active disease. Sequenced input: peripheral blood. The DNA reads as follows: TGCGCCAGCAGAGCGGGAGGTATCTCCTACGAGCAGTACTTC. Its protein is CASRAGGISYEQYF. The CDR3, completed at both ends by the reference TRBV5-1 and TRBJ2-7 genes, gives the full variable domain KAGVTQTPRYLIKTRGQQVTLSCSPISGHRSVSWYQQTPGQGLQFLFEYFSETQRNKGNFPGRFSGRQFSNSRSEMNVSTLELGDSALYLCASRAGGISYEQYFGPGTRLTVT.